These 9 T cell receptor beta chains came from one sample sequenced in a study of blood T cell repertoires in COVID-19. The method was immunoSEQ multiplex PCR; TCRdb's version includes in-frame clones alone and lacks a portion of them. The data contain about 90,000 clones, 70% to 90% of them singletons. Sequencing used peripheral blood. Receptors were obtained from a human donor in a cohort sampled during active COVID-19.

V usage is TRBV18 and J usage is TRBJ2-7; maybe TRBD1 (6 bases). Per the germline V gene, CDR1 is KGHSH and CDR2 is LQKENI. This CDR3 has 13 residues. V lost 2 bases and J lost 6, with 11 bases in between. CDR3 in DNA: TGTGCCAGCTCACCAAAACAGGGAGCCGAGCAGTACTTC. This translates into CASSPKQGAEQYF.

CDR3 nucleotide sequence: TGTGCCAGCAGTTACGGCGGGGGTAGCTATGGCTACACCTTC. Protein product: CASSYGGGSYGYTF. The chain carries TRBV6-6 and TRBJ1-2, with D perhaps matching TRBD1 (5 bases). The V gene's germline CDR1 is MNHNY and CDR2 SVGAGI (reference sequence). The length of the CDR3 is 14 residues. V was shortened by 2 bases and J by 4 bases, with 11 bases between the two germline ends.

Worth noting for this clone: The same CDR3 also results from other DNA sequences found in this sample. The chain joins TRBV5-1 to TRBJ2-3; a possible D gene is TRBD2 (6 bases). The germline gives CDR1 SGHRS, CDR2 YFSETQ. Trimming shortened V by 4 bases and J by 1 base, and 7 bases separated the two germline ends. This CDR3 comprises 13 residues. CDR3 residues: CASSPGGTDTQYF. The CDR3 DNA sequence: TGCGCCAGCAGCCCGGGAGGCACAGATACGCAGTATTTT.

The J gene is TRBJ2-7, the V gene TRBV6-5; D is perhaps TRBD1 (6 bases). The CDR3 is 11 residues long. The germline gives CDR1 MNHEY, CDR2 SVGAGI. V was trimmed by 4 bases and J by 9 bases, leaving 10 bases between them. The DNA for the CDR3 is TGTGCCAGCAGTTCTACAGGGCTGCAGTACTTC. It is translated as CASSSTGLQYF.

The J gene is TRBJ2-7, the V gene TRBV27, with 9 bases fitting TRBD1. This CDR3 is built from 15 residues. The V gene end was trimmed by 5 bases and the J gene end by 6 bases; junction bases not matched to a gene: 11. The V gene's germline CDR1 is MNHEY and CDR2 SMNVEV (reference sequence). CDR3 in DNA: TGTGCCAGCAGTCAATTCTGGACAGGGGCCTCCGAGCAGTACTTC. It yields the protein CASSQFWTGASEQYF.

The chain uses TRBV19 and TRBJ1-1, with D perhaps matching TRBD1 (6 bases). Looked up from germline, CDR1 is LNHDA and CDR2 is SQIVND (reference sequence). V lost 4 bases, J lost 5 bases, and 11 bases lay in between. The CDR3 is 13 residues long. Here the CDR3 reads CASSRGQRTEAFF. The DNA of the CDR3 is TGTGCCAGTAGTAGGGGACAAAGGACTGAAGCTTTCTTT.

The rearrangement joins TRBV18 to TRBJ2-7, with D hard to call. CDR3 size: 12 residues. Trimming took 2 bases from V and 3 from J, leaving 5 bases between them. CDR1 is KGHSH and CDR2 is LQKENI in the germline V gene. This chain's CDR3 is CASSPASYEQYF. The CDR3 coding sequence is TGTGCCAGCTCACCAGCCAGCTACGAGCAGTACTTC.

The chain carries TRBV4-3 and TRBJ1-1, with D unresolved. The germline CDR1 and CDR2 sequences are LGHNA and YSLEER. The CDR3 has 13 residues. Trimming removed 0 bases at V and 9 bases at J, with 11 bases between. The DNA of the CDR3 is TGCGCCAGCAGCCAAGATAATCAGCGAAAAGCTTTCTTT. Its translation: CASSQDNQRKAFF.

This clone appeared a few times. The chain has TRBV7-8 and TRBJ2-2, with 7 bases aligning to TRBD1. The CDR3 extends over 18 amino acids. The trim removed 0 bases at V and 0 bases at J, leaving 7 bases unmatched. Germline lookup yields CDR1 SGHVS and CDR2 FQNEAQ. CDR3 sequence: CASSLAPRQGPNTGELFF. The CDR3 DNA follows: TGTGCCAGCAGCTTAGCCCCTCGACAGGGCCCGAACACCGGGGAGCTGTTTTTT.